Sequencing of this TCR beta chain was carried out in a study of blood T cell repertoires in COVID-19. V shed 0 bases, J shed 8 bases, and the junction held 7 bases outside the gene matches. This CDR3 comprises 14 residues. CDR1 is SGHRS, CDR2 YFSETQ, per germline. TCRdb's table, derived via immunoSEQ multiplex PCR, lists solely in-frame clones and lacks some. The sample contains 130,000 or so clones, roughly 83% of which appear only once. The genes are TRBV5-1 and TRBJ1-2, with TRBD1 identical over 7 bases. Sequencing input: peripheral blood. This TCR came from an elderly woman with acute or convalescent COVID-19. The CDR3 DNA is TGCGCCAGCAGCTTGGGAGACAGGGCTGGCGGCTACACCTTC. As protein: CASSLGDRAGGYTF.